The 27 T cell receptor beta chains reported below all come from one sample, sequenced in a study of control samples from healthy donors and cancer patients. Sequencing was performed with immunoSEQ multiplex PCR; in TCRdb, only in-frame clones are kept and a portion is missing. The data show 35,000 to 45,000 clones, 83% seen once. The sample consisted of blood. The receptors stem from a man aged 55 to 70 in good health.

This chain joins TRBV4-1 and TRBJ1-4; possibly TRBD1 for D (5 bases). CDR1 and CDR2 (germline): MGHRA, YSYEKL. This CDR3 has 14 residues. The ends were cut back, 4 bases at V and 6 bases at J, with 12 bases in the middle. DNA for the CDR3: TGCGCCAGCAGCCGACAGTCGAGAGATGAAAAACTGTTTTTT. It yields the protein CASSRQSRDEKLFF.

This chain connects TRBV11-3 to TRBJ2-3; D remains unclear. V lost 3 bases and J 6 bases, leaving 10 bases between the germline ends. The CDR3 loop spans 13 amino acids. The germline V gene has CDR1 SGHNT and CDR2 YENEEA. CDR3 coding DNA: TGTGCCAGCAGCTTCTCAATTGAGGATACGCAGTATTTT. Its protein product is CASSFSIEDTQYF.

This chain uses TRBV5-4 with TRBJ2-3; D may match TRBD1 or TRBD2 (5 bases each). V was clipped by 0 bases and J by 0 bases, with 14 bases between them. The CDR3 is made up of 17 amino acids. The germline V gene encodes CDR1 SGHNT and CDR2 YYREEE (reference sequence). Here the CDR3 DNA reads TGTGCCAGCAGCTTGGGGGGCCGGATAGCGAGCACAGATACGCAGTATTTT. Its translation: CASSLGGRIASTDTQYF. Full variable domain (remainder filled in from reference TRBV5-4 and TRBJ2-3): ETGVTQSPTHLIKTRGQQVTLRCSSQSGHNTVSWYQQALGQGPQFIFQYYREEENGRGNFPPRFSGLQFPNYSSELNVNALELDDSALYLCASSLGGRIASTDTQYFGPGTRLTVL.

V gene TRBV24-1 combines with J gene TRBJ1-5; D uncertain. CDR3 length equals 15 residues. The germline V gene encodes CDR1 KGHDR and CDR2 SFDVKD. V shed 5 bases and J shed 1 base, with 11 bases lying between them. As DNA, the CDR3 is TGTGCCACCAGTGTAGGCGTAGGGAGCAATCAGCCCCAGCATTTT. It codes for CATSVGVGSNQPQHF.

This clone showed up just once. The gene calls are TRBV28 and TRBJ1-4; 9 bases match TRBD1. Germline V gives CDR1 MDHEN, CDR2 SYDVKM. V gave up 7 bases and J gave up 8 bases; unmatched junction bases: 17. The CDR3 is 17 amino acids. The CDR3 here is CASTWGGQGFIGEKLFF. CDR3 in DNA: TGTGCCAGCACCTGGGGGGGACAGGGTTTTATTGGAGAAAAACTGTTTTTT.

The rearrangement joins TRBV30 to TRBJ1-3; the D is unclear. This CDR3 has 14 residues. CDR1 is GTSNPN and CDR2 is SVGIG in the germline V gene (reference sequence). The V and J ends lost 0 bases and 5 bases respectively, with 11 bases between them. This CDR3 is CAWSVSGTRNTIYF. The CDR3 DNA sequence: TGTGCCTGGAGTGTTTCGGGTACCCGAAACACCATATATTTT.

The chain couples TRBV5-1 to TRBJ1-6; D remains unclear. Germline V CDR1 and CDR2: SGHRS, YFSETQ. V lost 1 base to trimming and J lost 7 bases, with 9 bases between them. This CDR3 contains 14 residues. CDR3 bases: TGCGCCAGCAGCTTGAAGTCCCAAAATTCACCCCTCCACTTT. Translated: CASSLKSQNSPLHF.

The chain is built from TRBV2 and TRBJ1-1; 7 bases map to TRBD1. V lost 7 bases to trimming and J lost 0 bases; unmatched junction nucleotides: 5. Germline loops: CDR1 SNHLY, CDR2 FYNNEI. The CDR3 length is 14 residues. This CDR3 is CASTLTGMNTEAFF. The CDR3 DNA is TGTGCCAGCACCTTGACAGGGATGAACACTGAAGCTTTCTTT.

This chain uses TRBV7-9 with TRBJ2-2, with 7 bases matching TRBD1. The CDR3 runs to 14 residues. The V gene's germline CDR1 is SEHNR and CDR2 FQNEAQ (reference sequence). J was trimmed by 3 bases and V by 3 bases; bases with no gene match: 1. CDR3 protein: CASSLTGYTGELFF. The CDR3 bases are TGTGCCAGCAGCTTGACAGGGTACACCGGGGAGCTGTTTTTT.

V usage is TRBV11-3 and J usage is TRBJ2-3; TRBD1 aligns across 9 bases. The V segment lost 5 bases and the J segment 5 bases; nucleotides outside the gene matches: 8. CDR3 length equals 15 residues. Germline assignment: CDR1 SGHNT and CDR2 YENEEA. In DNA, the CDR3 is TGTGCCAGCAGCCTAGGGACAGGGACGGTAGATACGCAGTATTTT. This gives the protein CASSLGTGTVDTQYF.

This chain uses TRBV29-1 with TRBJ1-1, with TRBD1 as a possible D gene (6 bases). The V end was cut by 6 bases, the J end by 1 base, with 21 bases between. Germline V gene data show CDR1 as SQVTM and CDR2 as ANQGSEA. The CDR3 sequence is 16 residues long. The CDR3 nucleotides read TGCAGCGTGGCTCCCAGGGGACGAAAGGGGAACACTGAAGCTTTCTTT. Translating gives CSVAPRGRKGNTEAFF.

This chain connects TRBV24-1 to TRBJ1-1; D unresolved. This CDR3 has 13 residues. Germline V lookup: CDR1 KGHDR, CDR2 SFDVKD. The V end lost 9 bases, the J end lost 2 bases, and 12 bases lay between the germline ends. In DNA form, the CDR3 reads TGTGCCACCCGCTTAGGACGTAACACTGAAGCTTTCTTT. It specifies CATRLGRNTEAFF.

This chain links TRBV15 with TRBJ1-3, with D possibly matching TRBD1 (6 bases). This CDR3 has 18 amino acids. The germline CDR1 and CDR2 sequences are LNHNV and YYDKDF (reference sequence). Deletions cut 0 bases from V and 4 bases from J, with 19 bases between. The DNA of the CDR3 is TGTGCCACCAGCAGAGATCGCACGGGGGGGCTCGAAGGAAACACCATATATTTT. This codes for CATSRDRTGGLEGNTIYF. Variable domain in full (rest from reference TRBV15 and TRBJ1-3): DAMVIQNPRYQVTQFGKPVTLSCSQTLNHNVMYWYQQKSSQAPKLLFHYYDKDFNNEADTPDNFQSRRPNTSFCFLDIRSPGLGDTAMYLCATSRDRTGGLEGNTIYFGEGSWLTVV.

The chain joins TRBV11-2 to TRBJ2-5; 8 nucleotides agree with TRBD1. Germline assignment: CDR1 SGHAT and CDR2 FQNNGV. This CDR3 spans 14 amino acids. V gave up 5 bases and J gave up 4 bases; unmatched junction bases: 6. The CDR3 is CASSADRVGETQYF. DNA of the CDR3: TGTGCCAGCAGCGCGGACAGGGTTGGAGAGACCCAGTACTTC.

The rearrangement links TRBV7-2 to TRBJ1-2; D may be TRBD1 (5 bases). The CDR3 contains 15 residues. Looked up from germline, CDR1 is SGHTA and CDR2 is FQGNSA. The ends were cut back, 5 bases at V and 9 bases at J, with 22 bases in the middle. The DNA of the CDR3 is TGTGCCAGCAGCCCCCAGCCTGGGGCGCAGAACAGCTACACCTTC. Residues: CASSPQPGAQNSYTF.

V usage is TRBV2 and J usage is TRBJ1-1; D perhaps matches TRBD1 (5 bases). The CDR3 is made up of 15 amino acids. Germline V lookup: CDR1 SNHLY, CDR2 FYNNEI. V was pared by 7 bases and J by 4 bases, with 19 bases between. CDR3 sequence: CASTGGNRRSTEAFF. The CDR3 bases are TGTGCCAGCACCGGGGGGAATAGGAGAAGCACTGAAGCTTTCTTT.

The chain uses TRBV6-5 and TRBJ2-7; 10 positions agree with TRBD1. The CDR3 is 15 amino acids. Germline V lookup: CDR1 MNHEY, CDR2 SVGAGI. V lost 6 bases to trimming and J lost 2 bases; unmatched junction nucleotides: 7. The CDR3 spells CASRTRTGGAYEQYF. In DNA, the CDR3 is TGTGCCAGCAGGACCAGGACAGGGGGTGCCTACGAGCAGTACTTC.

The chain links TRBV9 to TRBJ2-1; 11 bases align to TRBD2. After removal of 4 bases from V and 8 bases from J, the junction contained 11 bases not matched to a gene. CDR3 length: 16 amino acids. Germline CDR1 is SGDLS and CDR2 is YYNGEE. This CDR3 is CASSPGTSGYWDEQFF. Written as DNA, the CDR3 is TGTGCCAGCAGCCCGGGGACTAGCGGTTACTGGGATGAGCAGTTCTTC. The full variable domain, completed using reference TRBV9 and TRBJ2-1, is DSGVTQTPKHLITATGQRVTLRCSPRSGDLSVYWYQQSLDQGLQFLIQYYNGEERAKGNILERFSAQQFPDLHSELNLSSLELGDSALYFCASSPGTSGYWDEQFFGPGTRLTVL.

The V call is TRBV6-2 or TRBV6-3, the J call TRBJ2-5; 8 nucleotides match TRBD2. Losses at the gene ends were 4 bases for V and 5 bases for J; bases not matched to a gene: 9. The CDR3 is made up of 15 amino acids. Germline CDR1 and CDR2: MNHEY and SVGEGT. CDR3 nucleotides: TGTGCCAGCAGTTCCGGGACTAGAAGACCGGAGACCCAGTACTTC. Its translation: CASSSGTRRPETQYF.

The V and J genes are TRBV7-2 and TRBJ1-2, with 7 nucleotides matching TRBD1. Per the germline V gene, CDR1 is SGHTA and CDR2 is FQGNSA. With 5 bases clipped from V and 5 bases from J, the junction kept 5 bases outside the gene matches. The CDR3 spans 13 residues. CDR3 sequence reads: CASSQQGRYGYTF. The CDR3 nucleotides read TGTGCCAGCAGCCAACAGGGGAGGTATGGCTACACCTTC. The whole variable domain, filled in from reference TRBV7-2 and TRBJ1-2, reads GAGVSQSPSNKVTEKGKDVELRCDPISGHTALYWYRQSLGQGLEFLIYFQGNSAPDKSGLPSDRFSAERTGGSVSTLTIQRTQQEDSAVYLCASSQQGRYGYTFGSGTRLTVV.

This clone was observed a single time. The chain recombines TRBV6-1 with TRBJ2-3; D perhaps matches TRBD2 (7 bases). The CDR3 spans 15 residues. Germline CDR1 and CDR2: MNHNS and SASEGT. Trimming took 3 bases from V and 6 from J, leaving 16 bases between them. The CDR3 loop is CASSEGGTYLDTQYF. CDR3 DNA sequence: TGTGCCAGCAGTGAGGGGGGGACATATTTGGATACGCAGTATTTT.

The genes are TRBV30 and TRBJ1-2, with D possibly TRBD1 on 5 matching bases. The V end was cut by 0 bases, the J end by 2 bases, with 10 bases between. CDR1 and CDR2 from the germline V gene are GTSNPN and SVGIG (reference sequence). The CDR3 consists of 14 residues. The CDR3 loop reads CAWSVQAGNYGYTF. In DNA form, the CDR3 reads TGTGCCTGGAGTGTACAGGCCGGAAACTATGGCTACACCTTC.

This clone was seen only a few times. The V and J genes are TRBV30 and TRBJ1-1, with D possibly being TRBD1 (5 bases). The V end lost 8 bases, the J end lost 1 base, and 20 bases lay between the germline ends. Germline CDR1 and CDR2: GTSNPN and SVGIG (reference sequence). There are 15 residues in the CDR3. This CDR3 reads CALARDRAWNTEAFF. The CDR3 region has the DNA TGTGCCCTTGCTCGGGACCGGGCCTGGAACACTGAAGCTTTCTTT.

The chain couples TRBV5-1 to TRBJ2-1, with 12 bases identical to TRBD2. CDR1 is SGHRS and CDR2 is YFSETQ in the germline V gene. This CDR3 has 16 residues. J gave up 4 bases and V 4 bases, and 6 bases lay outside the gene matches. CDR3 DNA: TGCGCCAGCAGCAGGACTAGCGGGGTATGGTACAATGAGCAGTTCTTC. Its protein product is CASSRTSGVWYNEQFF. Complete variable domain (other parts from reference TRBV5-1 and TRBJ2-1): KAGVTQTPRYLIKTRGQQVTLSCSPISGHRSVSWYQQTPGQGLQFLFEYFSETQRNKGNFPGRFSGRQFSNSRSEMNVSTLELGDSALYLCASSRTSGVWYNEQFFGPGTRLTVL.

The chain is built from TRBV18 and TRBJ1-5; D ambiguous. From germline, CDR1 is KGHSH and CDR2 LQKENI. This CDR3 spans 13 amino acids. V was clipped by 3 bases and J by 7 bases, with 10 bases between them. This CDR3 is CASSPIPGQPQHF. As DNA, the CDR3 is TGTGCCAGCTCACCTATCCCGGGCCAGCCCCAGCATTTT.

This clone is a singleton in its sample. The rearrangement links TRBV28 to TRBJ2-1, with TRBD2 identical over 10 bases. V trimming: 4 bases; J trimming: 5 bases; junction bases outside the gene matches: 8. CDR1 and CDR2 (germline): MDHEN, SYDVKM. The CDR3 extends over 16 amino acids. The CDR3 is CASSSTTSGSNNEQFF. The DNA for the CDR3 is TGTGCCAGCAGTTCCACGACTAGCGGGTCGAACAATGAGCAGTTCTTC.

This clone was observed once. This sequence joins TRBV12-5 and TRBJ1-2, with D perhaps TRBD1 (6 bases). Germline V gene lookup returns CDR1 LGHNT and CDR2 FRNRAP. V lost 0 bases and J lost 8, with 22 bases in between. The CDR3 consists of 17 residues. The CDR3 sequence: CASGLVRTEASPRGYTF. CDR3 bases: TGTGCTAGTGGTTTGGTCCGGACAGAGGCCTCCCCCCGGGGCTACACCTTC.